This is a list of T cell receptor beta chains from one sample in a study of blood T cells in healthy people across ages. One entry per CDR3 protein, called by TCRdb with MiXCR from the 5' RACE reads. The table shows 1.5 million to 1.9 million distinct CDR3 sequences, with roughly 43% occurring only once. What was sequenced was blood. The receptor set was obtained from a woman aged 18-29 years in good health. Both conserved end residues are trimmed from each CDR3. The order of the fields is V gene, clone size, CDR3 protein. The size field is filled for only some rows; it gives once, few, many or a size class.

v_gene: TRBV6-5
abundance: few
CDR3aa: ASSSASGTADTQY

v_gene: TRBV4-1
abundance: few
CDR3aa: ASSQESDAGYYNEQF

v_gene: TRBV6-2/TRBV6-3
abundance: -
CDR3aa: ASRVAGTGEQF

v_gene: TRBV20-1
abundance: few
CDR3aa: SASHRVSHGYT

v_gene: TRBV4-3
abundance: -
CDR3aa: ASSPNRDSLLYGYT

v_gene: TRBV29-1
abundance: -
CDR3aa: SVRLAGYEQY

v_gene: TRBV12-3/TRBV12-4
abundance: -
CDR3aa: ASSLGTVFSEQY

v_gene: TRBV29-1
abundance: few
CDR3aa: SVVRVPGNTIY

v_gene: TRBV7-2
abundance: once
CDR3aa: ASSGRGQGYGYT

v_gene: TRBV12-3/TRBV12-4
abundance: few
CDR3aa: ASSSEGQPQH

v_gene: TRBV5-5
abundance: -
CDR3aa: ASSPDRAGVRDTEAF

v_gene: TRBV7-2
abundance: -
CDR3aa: ASSLAGTGSGT

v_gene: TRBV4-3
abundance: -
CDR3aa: ASSQDQGFSFATNEKLF

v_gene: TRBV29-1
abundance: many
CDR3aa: SVVGPDVYEQY

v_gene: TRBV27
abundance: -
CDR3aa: ASSSPGTGNPTDTQY

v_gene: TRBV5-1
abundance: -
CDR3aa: ASSLGGQINEKLF

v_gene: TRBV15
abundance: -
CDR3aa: ATRETGMHEKLF

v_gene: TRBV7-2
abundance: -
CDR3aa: ASSFRGKSYNEQF

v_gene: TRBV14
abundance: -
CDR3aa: ASSLSSWGPSSTDTQY

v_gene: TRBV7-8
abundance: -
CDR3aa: ASSPRTALRSSYEQY

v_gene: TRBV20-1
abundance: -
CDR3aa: SAGGWQGGHVQDEQF

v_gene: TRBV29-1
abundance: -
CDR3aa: SVKNSSFLWQF

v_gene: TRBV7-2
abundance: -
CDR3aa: ASSLASGSLVQF

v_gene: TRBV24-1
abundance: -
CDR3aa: ATSATAHEKLF

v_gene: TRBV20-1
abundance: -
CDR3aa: SAFFNRGYYGYT

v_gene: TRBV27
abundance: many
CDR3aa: ASSGTANYGYT

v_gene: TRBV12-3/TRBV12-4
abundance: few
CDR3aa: ASSPRVDNEKLF

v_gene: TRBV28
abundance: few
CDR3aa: ASRLGVRTDTQY

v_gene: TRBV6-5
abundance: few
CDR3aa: ASSYSYDTTEAF

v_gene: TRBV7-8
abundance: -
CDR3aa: ASSSTPEGSYNEQF

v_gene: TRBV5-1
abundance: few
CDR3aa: ASSLLHRDIQY

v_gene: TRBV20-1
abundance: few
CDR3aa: SAIGPSRVGEQF

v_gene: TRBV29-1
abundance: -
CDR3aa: SVEYGTGSRYEQY

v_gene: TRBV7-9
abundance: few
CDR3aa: ASSFPGEGGYT

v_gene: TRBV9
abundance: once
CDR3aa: ASSDGGGITSGNTIY

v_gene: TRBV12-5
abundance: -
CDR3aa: ASGFGGGHNEQF